The source of this TCR beta chain is a study of T cells in Graves' hyperthyroidism and ophthalmopathy. Overall study context: Blood from the periphery was taken at initial diagnosis, before any treatment. Findings of the study overall: The majority of expanded thyroid clonotypes above 0.001 also appeared in blood.

Amplification of TCR beta CDR3 regions was performed using RNA transcripts as template. Carried out on the TCR CDR3, a first-round RT-PCR used the HTBI primer set. TCRdb itself ran the multiplex PCR reads through MiXCR, one entry per CDR3 protein. Altogether hundreds of thousands of distinct CDR3 sequences are present, approximately 14% being singletons, with the ten largest covering around 7.3%. It was 8.5 to 10 ml of fresh peripheral blood that supplied the PBMCs. This clonotype was picked up many times. Its antigen is unidentified. Per germline, CDR1 SGHAT and CDR2 FQNNGV. This CDR3 spans 19 amino acids. Trimming took 5 bases from V and 4 from J; bases not matched to a gene: 19.

The sample consisted of blood. This clonotype was obtained from a woman between 18 and 29 years old with Graves' hyperthyroidism. The chain joins TRBV11-2 to TRBJ2-1; TRBD2 agrees at 8 bases. The CDR3 DNA reads TGTGCCAGCAGCCCGGGAGGGGGGGTCGGTTCGGTCGGTTACAATGAGCAGTTCTTC. This sequence encodes CASSPGGGVGSVGYNEQFF.